Listed below are T cell receptor beta chains from one sample, sequenced in a study of blood T cell repertoires in COVID-19. Assay used: immunoSEQ multiplex PCR; TCRdb lists only in-frame clones, some missing. Here the sample spans fewer than 200,000 clones, less than 90% being singletons. The sample was PBMCs or T cells enriched from blood (not recorded which). These receptors came from a woman under 40 who had been exposed to COVID-19. Each CDR3 is given with its conserved first and last residue. The order of the fields is J gene, D gene, clone size, V gene, CDR3 DNA, CDR3 protein. The D gene is left open where the match is weak. Expanded clones get a size class; other rows say once, few or many, or leave the size out.

>TRBJ2-1|TRBD2|once|TRBV12-3/TRBV12-4
TGTGCCAGCTTCGGGACTAGCTACAATGAGCAGTTCTTC
CASFGTSYNEQFF
>TRBJ1-3|-|-|TRBV19
TGTGCCAGTAGTATAGTTAGCGGCGAAACTGGAAACACCATATATTTT
CASSIVSGETGNTIYF
>TRBJ2-1|-|-|TRBV5-8
TGTGCCAGCAGCTTTCTAGCGAACGAGCAGTTCTTC
CASSFLANEQFF
>TRBJ1-1|-|few|TRBV27
TGTGCCACACGATTGGCCACTGAAGCTTTCTTT
CATRLATEAFF
>TRBJ2-7|TRBD1|-|TRBV7-9
TGTGCCAGCAGCTTAACAGGGGGTCTCGAGCAGTACTTC
CASSLTGGLEQYF
>TRBJ2-1|TRBD1|-|TRBV5-1
TGCGCCAGCAGCGGAACAGGGGGCCGAAGTGAGCAGTTCTTC
CASSGTGGRSEQFF
>TRBJ2-7|TRBD1|-|TRBV4-1
TGCGCCAGCAGCCAAGCAGGTGGACAGGGCTACGAGCAGTACTTC
CASSQAGGQGYEQYF
>TRBJ2-2|TRBD2|-|TRBV19
TGTGCCAGTAGTATCCTGGGAGGGGCGAACACCGGGGAGCTGTTTTTT
CASSILGGANTGELFF
>TRBJ2-2|-|-|TRBV7-2
TGTGCCAGCAGCTTAGTTCAGGGAACCGGGGAGCTGTTTTTT
CASSLVQGTGELFF
>TRBJ1-2|TRBD1|-|TRBV19
TGTGTCCAGAAGTACAGGGGAAGAGATGGCTACACCTTC
CVQKYRGRDGYTF
>TRBJ2-3|-|-|TRBV9
TGTGCCAGCAGCGTAGTTGGGGGGAGCACAGATACGCAGTATTTT
CASSVVGGSTDTQYF
>TRBJ1-2|-|-|TRBV7-2
TGTGCCAGCAGCGCGGGACCCGCTAACTATGGCTACACCTTC
CASSAGPANYGYTF
>TRBJ1-2|-|-|TRBV9
TGTGCCAGCAGCGTAGAGGGTTTCGGTGACCTTACAGGCTTCTATGGCTACACCTTC
CASSVEGFGDLTGFYGYTF
>TRBJ1-2|-|few|TRBV6-5
TGTGCCAGCAGGTCACAGGGTCCCGGCTATGGCTACACCTTC
CASRSQGPGYGYTF
>TRBJ2-5|-|-|TRBV3-1/TRBV3-2
TGTGCCAGCAGCCTAAGGGTTTTCAGGGGTGCACGTGAGACCCAGTACTTC
CASSLRVFRGARETQYF
>TRBJ1-1|TRBD1|few|TRBV5-1
TGCGCCAGCAGCTGGACAGGGGCTTCTACTGAAGCTTTCTTT
CASSWTGASTEAFF
>TRBJ2-1|-|-|TRBV11-3
TGTGCCAGCAGCTCGTCAGTCGGGGAGCAGTTCTTC
CASSSSVGEQFF
>TRBJ2-1|-|-|TRBV27
TGTGCCAGCAGTAAGGGGGGCAGGGGGAATGAGCAGTTCTTC
CASSKGGRGNEQFF
>TRBJ1-1|TRBD1|-|TRBV7-2
TGTGCCAGCAGCCTAGACAGGGGTTCCGGTGGGAACACTGAAGCTTTCTTT
CASSLDRGSGGNTEAFF
>TRBJ2-7|TRBD2|-|TRBV6-4
TGTGCCAGTATTCTAGCGGGGGGGCGCTACGAGCAGTACTTC
CASILAGGRYEQYF
>TRBJ2-7|TRBD1|once|TRBV5-1
TGCGCCAGCAGCTTGGAGGGGGCGTACGAGCAGTACTTC
CASSLEGAYEQYF
>TRBJ1-1|-|-|TRBV6-5
TGTGCCAGCAACCTCCACCCCCCGAGGAACACTGAAGCTTTCTTT
CASNLHPPRNTEAFF
>TRBJ1-1|TRBD1|-|TRBV7-2
TGTGCCAGCAGAGACAGGGGGAGGAGGCAGAACACTGAAGCTTTCTTT
CASRDRGRRQNTEAFF
>TRBJ1-6|TRBD1|few|TRBV9
TGTGCCAGCAGCGTAGGACAGGGGTGGGGTTCACCCCTCCACTTT
CASSVGQGWGSPLHF
>TRBJ2-1|TRBD2|-|TRBV29-1
TGCAGCGTCCAGGGGCCCAACGGGGGGGTTGATAGAAATGAGCAGTTCTTC
CSVQGPNGGVDRNEQFF
>TRBJ1-1|-|-|TRBV10-3
TGTGCCATCGCGCAGGGGAGTTCCACTGAAGCTTTCTTT
CAIAQGSSTEAFF
>TRBJ1-2|-|-|TRBV5-4
TGTGCCAGCAGCTGGGGTTGGGGGGGATCGGGCGGCTACACCTTC
CASSWGWGGSGGYTF
>TRBJ2-3|TRBD2|once|TRBV6-5
TGTGCCAGCAGATCAAGCGGGGTGGATACGCAGTATTTT
CASRSSGVDTQYF
>TRBJ1-5|-|-|TRBV28
TGTGCCAGCAGTACGGGACTGCTACAGCCCCAGCATTTT
CASSTGLLQPQHF
>TRBJ1-1|TRBD1|-|TRBV9
TGTGCCAGCAGCCTAGGACCGGGACAGGGGGGGTTTTACACTGAAGCTTTCTTT
CASSLGPGQGGFYTEAFF
>TRBJ1-2|-|-|TRBV6-2/TRBV6-3
TGTGCCAGCAGTTTTGGGGGCGGCTACACCTTC
CASSFGGGYTF
>TRBJ1-5|-|-|TRBV7-8
TGTGCCAGCAGCTACCCGGGAGCTTTTGATCAGCCCCAGCATTTT
CASSYPGAFDQPQHF
>TRBJ1-4|TRBD1|-|TRBV7-9
TGTGCCAGCAGCCTAACAGGGGTTGGAGCTAATGAAAAACTGTTTTTT
CASSLTGVGANEKLFF
>TRBJ1-6|-|-|TRBV27
TGTGCCAGCAGTTTATCTACGGGAGGGGGTTCACCCCTCCACTTT
CASSLSTGGGSPLHF
>TRBJ1-3|-|-|TRBV3-1/TRBV3-2
TGTGCCAGCAGCCAAGGAACAGGGTTATTGAGTGGAAACACCATATATTTT
CASSQGTGLLSGNTIYF
>TRBJ2-1|TRBD2|-|TRBV6-2/TRBV6-3
TGTGCCAGCAGTTACTCGGCACCGGGATTGACTAGCGGGGGGCACAATGAGCAGTTCTTC
CASSYSAPGLTSGGHNEQFF